This T cell receptor (beta chain) is drawn from a study of T cells in Graves' hyperthyroidism and ophthalmopathy (dated by TCRdb to 2018 to 2020). At the level of the whole study: Peripheral blood was collected at initial diagnosis, before any treatment. After sampling, hyperthyroidism patients received methimazole starting at 30 mg daily, and ophthalmopathy patients received high-dose intravenous methylprednisolone. To identify TCR V-J signatures that set the groups apart, the researchers used a discovery cohort of 100 patients, made up of 43 with Graves' ophthalmopathy and around 58 with stable Graves' hyperthyroidism. Prospective prediction of ophthalmopathy was tested in an independent validation cohort of 18 to 20 hyperthyroidism patients and some 17 patients who later progressed to ophthalmopathy. Thyroid tissue and blood T-cell repertoires from about 6 Graves' hyperthyroidism patients were also compared in the study. The 75 to 100 discovery patients were divided at random into training and test sets in a 7:3 ratio. TCR Vbeta CDR3 sequencing of 140 or so peripheral blood samples (43 ophthalmopathy, over 70 hyperthyroidism and roughly 17 progressor patients) is reported in the paper.

The germline V gene gives CDR1 as SQVTM and CDR2 as ANQGSEA. The CDR3 contains 13 residues, cysteine and phenylalanine counted. This entry keeps only the CDR3 DNA: 39 bases, framed from base 1. V was cut back by 1 base and J by 7 bases, leaving a gap of 10 bases between them. Turning to this clonotype: What antigen it recognizes has not been identified. Nothing much larger sits one base from this clone, and base qualities are not available.

A patient counted as having stable Graves' hyperthyroidism if no progression to ophthalmopathy occurred over 18 months of follow-up. Hyperthyroidism patients were newly diagnosed, had a disease duration of under 2 months, and were aged 18 to 65 years. Exclusion was applied to patients with uncontrolled infections, other autoimmune diseases, pregnancy or lactation. Diagnoses were established on the basis of clinical symptoms, serum thyroxine and TRAb, thyroid ultrasound, and orbital computed tomography. Ficoll-Paque density gradient centrifugation was used to isolate PBMCs from around 10 ml of fresh peripheral blood. Total RNA was extracted using Trizol reagent, and RNA quality was assessed on an Agilent 2100 Bioanalyzer. What the authors observed across the whole study: Blood samples also contained most of the expanded thyroid clonotypes (frequency above 0.001), which suggests that blood repertoires may reflect thyroid immune responses. During validation, the model predicted progression to ophthalmopathy a median of roughly 7.1 months ahead of onset, with almost 71% sensitivity and around 72% specificity. In cross-validation, a model built on a 13 V-J signature told ophthalmopathy apart from stable hyperthyroidism with roughly 87% sensitivity and around 83% specificity, and in testing the same model reached 80%/75%. Sample size was not statistically predetermined, and investigators were not blinded to group allocation.

Amplification of TCR beta CDR3 regions was carried out from RNA transcripts. The first round of RT-PCR for the TCR CDR3 was performed with the HTBI primer set and the Qiagen OneStep RT-PCR kit. Libraries were constructed in a second round of multiplex PCR, after which size selection and purification were carried out. Libraries were sequenced paired-end with 100 bp reads on an Illumina HiSeq2000. The authors processed their data as follows. Raw data were processed with SOAPnuke, discarding reads with adapters, uncalled bases, mean Phred below 15, or no exact constant-primer or identifier match. COPE v1.2.5 was used to merge high-quality paired reads, and clonotypes were defined as unique nucleotide sequences. MiTCR v1.1 was used to align clonotypes to the IMGT TRBV, TRBD and TRBJ reference segments. The analysis was restricted to V-J combinations with a frequency above 0.0001, which together covered roughly 99% of the repertoires. The TCS score was defined as the ratio of F50 (clonal expansion) to E x V (chaos), calculated using BLOSUM62-based TCRdist between CDR3 peptides within each V-J. Welch's t-statistics and random forest reduced some 510 V-J features to roughly 13, which were used in a naive Bayes classifier (R e1071). TCRdb itself trimmed the public reads at Q25 with fastp, ran MiXCR and retained productive beta chains. Rows with one shared CDR3 protein collapse into an entry with the most common genes and DNA. The V and J calls follow TCRdb's processing rather than the paper's. The sample includes some 620,000 distinct CDR3 sequences, with 15% to 20% observed a single time. Over 3.5% of the sample is in the top ten clones.

In this chain, TRBV29-1 is recombined with TRBJ1-4; a weak D assignment points to TRBD1 (5 bases agree). The TCR was taken from a woman aged 25 to 45 with Graves' hyperthyroidism. Sequenced material: blood. The nucleotides read TGCAGCGTTGAAGGGGGAGACAGTGAAAAACTGTTTTTT. Its translation is CSVEGGDSEKLFF.